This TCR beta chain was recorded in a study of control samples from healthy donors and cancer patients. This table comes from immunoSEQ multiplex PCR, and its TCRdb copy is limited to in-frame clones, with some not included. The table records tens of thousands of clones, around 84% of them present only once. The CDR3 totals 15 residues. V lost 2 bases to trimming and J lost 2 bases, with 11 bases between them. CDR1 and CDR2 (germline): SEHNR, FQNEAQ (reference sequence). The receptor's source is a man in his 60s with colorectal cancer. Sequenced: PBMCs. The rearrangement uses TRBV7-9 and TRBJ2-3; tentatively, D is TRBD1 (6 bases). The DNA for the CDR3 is TGTGCCAGCAGCTTAATAACAGGGCCCACAGATACGCAGTATTTT. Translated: CASSLITGPTDTQYF.